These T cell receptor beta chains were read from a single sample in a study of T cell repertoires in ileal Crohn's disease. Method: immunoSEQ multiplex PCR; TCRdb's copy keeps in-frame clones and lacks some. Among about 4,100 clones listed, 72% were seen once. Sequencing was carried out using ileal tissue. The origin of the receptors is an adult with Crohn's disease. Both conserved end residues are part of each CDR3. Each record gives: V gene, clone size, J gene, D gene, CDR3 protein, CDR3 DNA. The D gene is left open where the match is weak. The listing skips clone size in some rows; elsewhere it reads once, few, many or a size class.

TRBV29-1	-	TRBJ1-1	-	CSVAHGREGTEAFF	TGCAGCGTTGCGCATGGCAGGGAGGGCACTGAAGCTTTCTTT
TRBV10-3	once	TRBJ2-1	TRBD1	CAISTRQGISYNEQFF	TGTGCCATCAGCACCCGACAGGGTATATCCTACAATGAGCAGTTCTTC
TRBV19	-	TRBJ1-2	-	CASTPGPFWGYGYTF	TGTGCCAGTACCCCGGGCCCGTTCTGGGGCTATGGCTACACCTTC
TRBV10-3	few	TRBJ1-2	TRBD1	CAISGDREYGYTF	TGTGCCATCAGTGGTGACAGGGAGTATGGCTACACCTTC
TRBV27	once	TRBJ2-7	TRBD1	CASSLRDRGLYEQYF	TGTGCCAGCAGTCTCCGGGACAGGGGGCTCTACGAGCAGTACTTC
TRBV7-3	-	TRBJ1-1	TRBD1	CASSLRGRGSDEAFF	TGTGCCAGCAGCTTAAGGGGCAGGGGGTCTGATGAAGCTTTCTTT
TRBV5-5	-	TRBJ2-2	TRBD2	CASSLTSGLNTGELFF	TGTGCCAGCAGCTTGACTAGCGGGCTGAACACCGGGGAGCTGTTTTTT
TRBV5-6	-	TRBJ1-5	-	CASSLRSGWDQPQHF	TGTGCCAGCAGCTTGCGTTCGGGGTGGGATCAGCCCCAGCATTTT
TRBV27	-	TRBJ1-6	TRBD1	CASSLIPTGGKSPLHF	TGTGCCAGCAGTCTTATCCCGACAGGGGGAAAATCACCCCTCCACTTT
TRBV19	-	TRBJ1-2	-	CASTPFGVAGYGYTF	TGTGCCAGTACCCCTTTCGGGGTGGCCGGGTATGGCTACACCTTC
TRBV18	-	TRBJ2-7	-	CASSPPSQGRGTYEQYF	TGTGCCAGCTCACCACCTTCTCAAGGCAGGGGCACCTACGAGCAGTACTTC
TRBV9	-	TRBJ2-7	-	CASSVGDATYEQYF	TGTGCCAGCAGCGTAGGGGACGCAACCTACGAGCAGTACTTC
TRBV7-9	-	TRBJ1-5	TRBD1	CASSLGTGGHNQPQHF	TGTGCCAGCAGCCTCGGGACAGGGGGCCACAATCAGCCCCAGCATTTT
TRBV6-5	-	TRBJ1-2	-	CASRTSRGPSYGYTF	TGTGCCAGCAGAACAAGTAGGGGTCCGAGCTATGGCTACACCTTC
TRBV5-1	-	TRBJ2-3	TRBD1	CASSRGQGAGDTQYF	TGCGCCAGCAGCCGAGGCCAGGGGGCTGGGGATACGCAGTATTTT
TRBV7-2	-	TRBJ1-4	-	CASSRDSTNEKLFF	TGTGCCAGCAGCAGGGACTCAACTAATGAAAAACTGTTTTTT
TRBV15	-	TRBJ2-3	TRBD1	CATSSRDSSTDTQYF	TGTGCCACCAGCAGTCGGGACAGTAGCACAGATACGCAGTATTTT
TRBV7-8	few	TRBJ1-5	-	CASSLALAGFSNQPQHF	TGTGCCAGCAGCTTAGCGCTGGCGGGGTTCAGCAATCAGCCCCAGCATTTT